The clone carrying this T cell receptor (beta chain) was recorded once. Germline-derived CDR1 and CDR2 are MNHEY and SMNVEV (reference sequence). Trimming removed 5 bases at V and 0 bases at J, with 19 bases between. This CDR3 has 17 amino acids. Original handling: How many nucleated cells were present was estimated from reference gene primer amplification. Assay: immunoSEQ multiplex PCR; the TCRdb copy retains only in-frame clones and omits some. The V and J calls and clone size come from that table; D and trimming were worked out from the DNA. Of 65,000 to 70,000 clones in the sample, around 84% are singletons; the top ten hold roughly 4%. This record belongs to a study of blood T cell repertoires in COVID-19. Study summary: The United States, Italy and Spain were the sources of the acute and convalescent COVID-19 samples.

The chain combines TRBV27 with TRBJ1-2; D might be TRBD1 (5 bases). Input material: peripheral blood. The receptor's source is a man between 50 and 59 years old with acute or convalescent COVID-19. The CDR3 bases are TGTGCCAGCAGTCCCCGACAGACTTACACACCTAACTATGGCTACACCTTC. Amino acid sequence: CASSPRQTYTPNYGYTF.